Presented here are 13 T cell receptor beta chains from one specimen sequenced in a study of blood T cell repertoires in COVID-19. Profiling relied on immunoSEQ multiplex PCR, and the TCRdb table lists in-frame clones only, not all of them. The sample records roughly 400,000 clones, roughly nine tenths being singletons. The sequenced sample was PBMCs or T cells enriched from blood (not recorded which). The receptors originated from a woman aged 40 to 50 who had been exposed to COVID-19.

This clone was observed once. The sample carries other DNA sequences with the same CDR3. This chain joins TRBV7-9 and TRBJ1-1; D remains unclear. V lost 2 bases to trimming and J lost 2 bases, with 6 bases between them. Germline values: CDR1 SEHNR, CDR2 FQNEAQ (reference sequence). The CDR3 length is 13 residues. CDR3 residues: CASSLRENTEAFF. CDR3 coding DNA: TGTGCCAGCAGCTTACGAGAAAACACTGAAGCTTTCTTT.

V gene TRBV19 combines with J gene TRBJ1-5; D ambiguous. Germline CDR1 LNHDA, CDR2 SQIVND (reference sequence). With 1 base removed from V and 5 bases from J, the gap between germline ends came to 6 bases. The length of the CDR3 is 13 residues. DNA for the CDR3: TGTGCCAGTAGTATAGGAGGGTATCAGCCCCAGCATTTT. Translation gives CASSIGGYQPQHF.

This sequence joins TRBV5-6 and TRBJ2-5; 7 positions match TRBD1. Germline trimming cut 3 bases from V and 2 bases from J; bases unmatched to any gene: 19. The CDR3 length is 19 residues. The germline gives CDR1 SGHDT, CDR2 YYEEEE. In DNA, the CDR3 is TGTGCCAGCAGCTGGCTGACCGGGACAGCCAAAAGAGATCAAGAGACCCAGTACTTC. Protein product: CASSWLTGTAKRDQETQYF. The variable domain in full, with the rest retrieved from reference TRBV5-6 and TRBJ2-5, is DAGVTQSPTHLIKTRGQQVTLRCSPKSGHDTVSWYQQALGQGPQFIFQYYEEEERQRGNFPDRFSGHQFPNYSSELNVNALLLGDSALYLCASSWLTGTAKRDQETQYFGPGTRLLVL.

Only a few counts were recorded for this clone. The chain couples TRBV5-1 to TRBJ1-4; D unclear. Per germline, CDR1 SGHRS and CDR2 YFSETQ. Deletions cut 0 bases from V and 4 bases from J, with 7 bases between. The CDR3 runs 14 residues. The CDR3 nucleotides read TGCGCCAGCAGCTTGGGGCAGTTTAATGAAAAACTGTTTTTT. Translation: CASSLGQFNEKLFF.

The rearrangement joins TRBV6-5 to TRBJ1-2; a possible D gene is TRBD1 (5 bases). CDR1 MNHEY and CDR2 SVGAGI come from the germline V gene. V dropped 0 bases and J dropped 2 bases, with 10 bases sitting between them. This CDR3 is 15 amino acids long. CDR3 amino acids: CASSYSLGGNYGYTF. CDR3 coding DNA: TGTGCCAGCAGTTACTCGTTGGGGGGAAACTATGGCTACACCTTC.

The chain links TRBV4-1 to TRBJ2-3; 7 bases are a match to TRBD1. V dropped 5 bases and J dropped 5; count of bases not matched to a gene: 10. In germline, CDR1 is MGHRA, CDR2 YSYEKL. The CDR3 has 15 amino acids. In DNA, the CDR3 is TGCGCCAGCAGCGACCACAGGGGATGGGGAGATACGCAGTATTTT. This encodes CASSDHRGWGDTQYF.

The rearrangement uses TRBV5-1 and TRBJ2-5, with a possible D match to TRBD2 (6 bases). Germline loops: CDR1 SGHRS, CDR2 YFSETQ. CDR3 length: 13 residues. Deletions cut 4 bases from V and 3 bases from J, with 10 bases between. Written as DNA, the CDR3 is TGCGCCAGCAGCCGCCCGGGAGAAGAGACCCAGTACTTC. It specifies CASSRPGEETQYF.

This clone appeared a few times. This chain links TRBV7-9 with TRBJ2-7; D possibly corresponds to TRBD1 (5 bases). Germline CDR1 is SEHNR and CDR2 is FQNEAQ (reference sequence). The germline V and J ends were trimmed by 5 bases and 6 bases, with 11 bases remaining between them. CDR3 size: 12 residues. This CDR3 reads CASSPGHREQYF. For the CDR3, the DNA is TGTGCCAGCAGCCCTGGACACCGCGAGCAGTACTTC.

The chain is built from TRBV5-1 and TRBJ1-2; the match to TRBD1 covers 7 bases. The length of the CDR3 is 18 residues. V lost 0 bases, J lost 0 bases, and 11 bases stayed unmatched. Looked up from germline, CDR1 is SGHRS and CDR2 is YFSETQ. The CDR3 nucleotides are TGCGCCAGCAGCTTGGAACCAGGGACAGCCGCTTCTAACTATGGCTACACCTTC. Protein sequence: CASSLEPGTAASNYGYTF.

The J gene is TRBJ1-4, the V gene TRBV15; no clear D. This CDR3 has 15 residues. Germline lookup yields CDR1 LNHNV and CDR2 YYDKDF (reference sequence). V was cut by 3 bases and J by 4 bases, with 12 bases left in between. CDR3 DNA: TGTGCCACCAGCAGGCGTCACTTAGTTAATGAAAAACTGTTTTTT. The encoded protein is CATSRRHLVNEKLFF.

The chain recombines TRBV19 with TRBJ1-5; TRBD1 agrees at 8 bases. V gave up 5 bases and J gave up 7 bases; unmatched junction bases: 7. This CDR3 is built from 14 residues. The germline V gene encodes CDR1 LNHDA and CDR2 SQIVND (reference sequence). The chain's CDR3 is CASSRTGFGQPQHF. As DNA, the CDR3 is TGTGCCAGTAGTCGGACAGGGTTCGGGCAGCCCCAGCATTTT.

The chain uses TRBV30 and TRBJ1-6; 10 nucleotides align to TRBD1. Germline V gives CDR1 GTSNPN, CDR2 SVGIG (reference sequence). V was clipped by 3 bases and J by 7 bases; unmatched bases: 0. The CDR3 length is 13 residues. The DNA of the CDR3 is TGTGCCTGGAGGGACAGGGGGAATTCACCCCTCCACTTT. It specifies CAWRDRGNSPLHF.

The chain is built from TRBV3-1 (or the pseudogene TRBV3-2) and TRBJ1-3; no definite D call. V lost 6 bases, J lost 7 bases, and 13 bases lay in between. The CDR3 has 13 residues. CDR1 LGHDT and CDR2 YNNKEL come from the germline V gene (reference sequence). DNA of the CDR3: TGTGCCAGCAGACGATATAGTTCGAACACCATATATTTT. Protein product: CASRRYSSNTIYF.